The 26 T cell receptor beta chains below all came from one sample that was sequenced in a study of healthy donors' naive CD4 and CD8 T cells. Starting from 500 ng of total RNA, TCR libraries were made with linear amplification. MiXCR was run by TCRdb on the reads, yielding one entry per CDR3 protein. The sample has around 180,000 distinct CDR3 sequences, about four fifths seen once; the top ten hold 2.3%. Sequenced input: naive CD4+ and CD8+ T cells sorted from blood, pooled from several donors. Every receptor here comes from a pool of human donors in good health; the sample pools cells from several healthy donors.

The CDR3 protein is CASTPTGGRGNQPQHF. The DNA for the CDR3 is TGTGCCAGTACCCCGACAGGGGGCAGAGGCAATCAGCCCCAGCATTTT. J is TRBJ1-5 and V is TRBV19; 10 bases are shared with TRBD1. V trimming: 7 bases; J trimming: 2 bases; junction bases outside the gene matches: 8. CDR1 and CDR2 (germline): LNHDA, SQIVND (reference sequence). The CDR3 runs to 16 residues.

This clonotype came up once. The V call is TRBV29-1, the J call TRBJ2-7; 9 bases are a match to TRBD2. The CDR3 consists of 17 residues. The junction had 13 bases not matched to a gene; V was cut back by 0 bases and J by 4 bases. From germline, CDR1 is SQVTM and CDR2 ANQGSEA. CDR3 protein: CSVEDRGSGSGRYEQYF. As DNA, the CDR3 is TGCAGCGTTGAAGATCGTGGTAGCGGGAGTGGGAGGTACGAGCAGTACTTC.

The chain carries TRBV29-1 and TRBJ2-2, with D uncertain. Germline CDR1 reads SQVTM; CDR2 reads ANQGSEA. V was cut by 0 bases and J by 6 bases, with 8 bases left in between. CDR3 length equals 13 residues. The CDR3 protein is CSVEDARPGELFF. The CDR3, as DNA: TGCAGCGTTGAAGATGCCAGGCCCGGGGAGCTGTTTTTT.

This clonotype was seen only once. Written as DNA, the CDR3 is TGCAGCGTTGAAGATCCTGAATTGTTGTCGACCCAGTACTTC. Its protein product is CSVEDPELLSTQYF. This chain uses TRBV29-1 with TRBJ2-5, with D uncertain. Trimming cost V 0 bases and J 7 bases, with 15 bases left between them. The germline CDR1 and CDR2 sequences are SQVTM and ANQGSEA. The CDR3 sequence is 14 residues long.

The genes are TRBV7-8 and TRBJ2-7; tentatively, D is TRBD2 (6 bases). V was clipped by 0 bases and J by 7 bases, with 10 bases between them. Germline assignment: CDR1 SGHVS and CDR2 FQNEAQ. The CDR3 covers 13 residues. The CDR3 loop reads CASSLAPSGEQYV. Written as DNA, the CDR3 is TGTGCCAGCAGCTTAGCGCCCAGCGGGGAGCAGTACGTC.

To note about this clonotype: The junction departs from the called germline gene at one end, perhaps through a read error. This rearrangement joins TRBV6-2 or TRBV6-3 to TRBJ2-1, with 9 bases identical to TRBD2. CDR1 and CDR2 from the germline V gene are MNHEY and SVGEGT. CDR3 length: 15 amino acids. This chain's CDR3 is CAISESSGRKDEQFF. CDR3 nucleotides: TGTGCCATCAGTGAAAGTAGCGGGAGAAAGGATGAGCAGTTCTTC.

The chain combines TRBV6-4 with TRBJ2-1; D unresolved. The CDR3 is made up of 15 amino acids. CDR1 MRHNA and CDR2 SNTAGT come from the germline V gene. The ends were cut back, 3 bases at V and 0 bases at J, with 9 bases in the middle. The CDR3 here is CASSETPGSYNEQFF. The DNA of the CDR3 is TGTGCCAGCAGTGAGACCCCCGGCTCCTACAATGAGCAGTTCTTC.

The genes are TRBV4-1 and TRBJ1-6, with D perhaps TRBD1 (5 bases). The V gene lost 4 bases and the J gene lost 7 bases, with 14 bases spanning the gap. The germline V gene has CDR1 MGHRA and CDR2 YSYEKL. CDR3 size: 15 residues. CDR3: CASSRGEGWNSPLHF. The CDR3, as DNA: TGCGCCAGCAGCCGCGGCGAGGGGTGGAATTCACCCCTCCACTTT.

The chain combines TRBV6-1 with TRBJ1-5, with D possibly TRBD1 on 5 matching bases. Trimming took 6 bases from V and 0 from J, leaving 9 bases between them. CDR3 length: 14 residues. CDR1 is MNHNS and CDR2 is SASEGT in the germline V gene. CDR3 nucleotides: TGTGCCAGCAGCGGACACAATAGCAATCAGCCCCAGCATTTT. Its translation is CASSGHNSNQPQHF.

This chain links TRBV29-1 with TRBJ2-3, with D unclear. Germline values: CDR1 SQVTM, CDR2 ANQGSEA. V was pared by 3 bases and J by 0 bases, with 10 bases between. CDR3 size: 14 residues. The CDR3 nucleotides read TGCAGCGTTGACGGTGGGATTAGCACAGATACGCAGTATTTT. Encoded protein: CSVDGGISTDTQYF.

This clonotype was detected once. The genes are TRBV11-2 and TRBJ2-6; D is unclear. CDR3 size: 19 residues. Germline V lookup: CDR1 SGHAT, CDR2 FQNNGV. Between the trimmed V and J ends, which lost 5 bases and 1 base, there was a span of 21 bases. DNA of the CDR3: TGTGCCAGCAGCCCATCGACATTACTTTTAAGTTCTGGGGCCAACGTCCTGACTTTC. Translating gives CASSPSTLLLSSGANVLTF.

The CDR3 DNA follows: TGTGCCAGCAAGTCCGGGGATAGCAATCAGCCCCAGCATTTT. Amino acid sequence: CASKSGDSNQPQHF. The V call is TRBV6-2 or TRBV6-3, the J call TRBJ1-5; D is unclear. The germline V gene has CDR1 MNHEY and CDR2 SVGEGT. Trimming removed 7 bases at V and 0 bases at J, with 10 bases between. This CDR3 is built from 14 residues.

CDR3 DNA sequence: TGTGCCAGCAGACGAGGGACTAGCGGGATCTCCACACACAATGAGCAGTTCTTC. This gives the protein CASRRGTSGISTHNEQFF. This chain uses TRBV12-3 or TRBV12-4 with TRBJ2-1; 13 bases are shared with TRBD2. This CDR3 region has 18 residues. V lost 6 bases to trimming and J lost 5 bases; unmatched junction nucleotides: 13.

This clonotype appeared a few times. Here the CDR3 reads CAWSVHRGGYTF. CDR3 nucleotide sequence: TGTGCCTGGAGTGTACACAGGGGAGGCTACACCTTC. The chain carries TRBV30 and TRBJ1-2, with 7 bases fitting TRBD1. J lost 8 bases, V lost 0 bases, and 3 bases had no gene match. Germline CDR1 GTSNPN, CDR2 SVGIG (reference sequence). This CDR3 has 12 amino acids.

The rearrangement uses TRBV15 and TRBJ1-5, with TRBD1 as a possible D gene (5 bases). Between the trimmed V and J ends, which lost 0 bases and 0 bases, there was a span of 9 bases. CDR3 length equals 16 residues. Germline V gene lookup returns CDR1 LNHNV and CDR2 YYDKDF (reference sequence). CDR3 nucleotides: TGTGCCACCAGCAGAGAAGACAGTCATAGCAATCAGCCCCAGCATTTT. Its protein product is CATSREDSHSNQPQHF.

DNA for the CDR3: TGTGCCAGCAGGGTTATGGGGATAGAGAATCCCACTAACTATGGCTACACCTTC. It yields the protein CASRVMGIENPTNYGYTF. The chain is built from TRBV6-5 and TRBJ1-2; D gene unclear. The germline gives CDR1 MNHEY, CDR2 SVGAGI. This CDR3 contains 18 residues. Trimming cost V 6 bases and J 0 bases, with 23 bases left between them.

As concerns this clonotype: Since the CDR3 does not end with the conserved phenylalanine or tryptophan, this likely comes from a read error. The rearrangement joins TRBV6-2 or TRBV6-3 to TRBJ1-1; no clear D. Trimming pared 0 bases from V and 7 bases from J, leaving 6 bases between. The CDR3 has 12 residues. Germline assignment: CDR1 MNHEY and CDR2 SVGEGT. The CDR3 protein is CASSYSGFEAFL. Here the CDR3 DNA reads TGTGCCAGCAGTTACTCGGGGTTTGAAGCTTTCCTT.

The chain employs TRBV4-3 and TRBJ2-5; D remains unclear. CDR3 size: 13 residues. The V end lost 3 bases, the J end lost 5 bases, and 10 bases lay between the germline ends. Germline-derived CDR1 and CDR2 are LGHNA and YSLEER. CDR3 loop: CASSHGIVETQYF. CDR3 coding DNA: TGCGCCAGCAGCCACGGAATTGTTGAGACCCAGTACTTC.

V gene TRBV12-5 combines with J gene TRBJ2-7; D is perhaps TRBD1 (6 bases). Per the germline V gene, CDR1 is LGHNT and CDR2 is FRNRAP. Trimming pared 5 bases from V and 0 bases from J, leaving 20 bases between. This CDR3 contains 17 residues. CDR3 nucleotides: TGTGCTAGTGGTCCCGCAACAGGGCCAAGGAGCTCCTACGAGCAGTACTTC. It encodes CASGPATGPRSSYEQYF.

The chain employs TRBV27 and TRBJ2-7, with D uncertain. This CDR3 region has 13 residues. Germline lookup yields CDR1 MNHEY and CDR2 SMNVEV (reference sequence). Deletions cut 6 bases from V and 6 bases from J, with 15 bases between. The CDR3 protein is CASSRSAWGEQYF. The CDR3, as DNA: TGTGCCAGCAGCCGGAGCGCTTGGGGCGAGCAGTACTTC.

The gene calls are TRBV30 and TRBJ2-1; D might be TRBD2 (5 bases). The CDR3 loop spans 13 amino acids. Trimming removed 1 base from V and 6 bases from J, with 10 bases in between. The germline V gene encodes CDR1 GTSNPN and CDR2 SVGIG (reference sequence). CDR3 residues: CAWSGGLSNEQFF. CDR3 nucleotides: TGTGCCTGGAGTGGAGGACTGAGCAATGAGCAGTTCTTC.

The chain is built from TRBV29-1 and TRBJ2-1; the match to TRBD2 covers 8 bases. Trimming took 5 bases from V and 6 from J; bases not matched to a gene: 3. Germline CDR1 and CDR2: SQVTM and ANQGSEA. This CDR3 spans 12 amino acids. CDR3 in DNA: TGCAGCGTTCGCCTAGCGGGCAATGAGCAGTTCTTC. Translating it yields CSVRLAGNEQFF.

A few counts support this clonotype. One end of the junction does not line up with germline, which may come from a read error. The chain couples TRBV29-1 to TRBJ2-4; 8 bases fit TRBD1. This CDR3 is 14 amino acids long. Germline CDR1 SQVTM, CDR2 ANQGSEA. Here the CDR3 DNA reads TGCAGCGTCGAAGAAGACAGGGGCGCGGACATTCAGTACTTC. Protein sequence: CSVEEDRGADIQYF.

The chain links TRBV19 to TRBJ1-1; D remains unclear. Germline V gives CDR1 LNHDA, CDR2 SQIVND (reference sequence). V was trimmed by 6 bases and J by 1 base, leaving 6 bases between them. The CDR3 is 12 amino acids. The CDR3 nucleotides read TGTGCCAGTAGACACCCGAACACTGAAGCTTTCTTT. Its protein product is CASRHPNTEAFF.

The chain joins TRBV7-2 to TRBJ2-7; D is perhaps TRBD1 (5 bases). Germline assignment: CDR1 SGHTA and CDR2 FQGNSA. The CDR3 runs 15 residues. V gave up 6 bases and J gave up 3 bases, with 18 bases separating them. The CDR3 protein is CASSPVRRGNYEQYF. The CDR3, as DNA: TGTGCCAGCAGTCCCGTCCGTAGGGGTAACTACGAGCAGTACTTC.

The rearrangement links TRBV20-1 to TRBJ2-5; the match to TRBD1 covers 9 bases. Germline V gene lookup returns CDR1 DFQATT and CDR2 SNEGSKA (reference sequence). With V trimmed by 3 bases and J by 4 bases, 15 bases remained unmatched. The CDR3 extends over 17 amino acids. CDR3 in DNA: TGCAGTGCTAGGCTCCCCTACGGACAGGGGTACGGAGAGACCCAGTACTTC. Translated, it gives CSARLPYGQGYGETQYF.